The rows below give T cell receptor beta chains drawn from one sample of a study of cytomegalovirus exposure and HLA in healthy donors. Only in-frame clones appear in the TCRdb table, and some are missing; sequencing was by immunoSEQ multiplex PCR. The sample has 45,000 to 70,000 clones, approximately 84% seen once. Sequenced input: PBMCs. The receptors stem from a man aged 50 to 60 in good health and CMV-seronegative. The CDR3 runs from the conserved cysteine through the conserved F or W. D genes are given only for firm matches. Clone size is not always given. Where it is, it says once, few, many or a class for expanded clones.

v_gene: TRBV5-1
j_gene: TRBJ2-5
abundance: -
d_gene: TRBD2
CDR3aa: CASSSGLAGGALQETQYF
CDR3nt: TGCGCCAGCAGCTCGGGACTAGCGGGGGGGGCGCTACAAGAGACCCAGTACTTC

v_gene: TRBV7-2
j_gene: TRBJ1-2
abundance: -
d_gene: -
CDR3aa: CASSLAGGYTF
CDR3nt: TGTGCCAGCAGCTTGGCGGGGGGCTACACCTTC

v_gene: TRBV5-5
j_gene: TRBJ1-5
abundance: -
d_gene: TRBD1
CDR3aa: CASSKTGASNQPQHF
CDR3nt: TGTGCCAGCAGCAAGACAGGGGCGAGCAATCAGCCCCAGCATTTT

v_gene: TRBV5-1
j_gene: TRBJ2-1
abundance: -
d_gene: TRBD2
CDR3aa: CASRIAGGIYNEQFF
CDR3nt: TGCGCCAGCAGGATAGCGGGGGGGATCTACAATGAGCAGTTCTTC

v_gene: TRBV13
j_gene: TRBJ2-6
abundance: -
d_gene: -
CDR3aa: CASSPALTLPTGANVLTF
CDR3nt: TGTGCCAGCAGCCCGGCCTTGACACTCCCAACCGGGGCCAACGTCCTGACTTTC

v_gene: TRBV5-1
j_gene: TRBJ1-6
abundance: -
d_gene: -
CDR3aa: CASSRDSRSSYNSPLHF
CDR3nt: TGCGCCAGCAGCCGGGACTCAAGGAGCTCCTATAATTCACCCCTCCACTTT

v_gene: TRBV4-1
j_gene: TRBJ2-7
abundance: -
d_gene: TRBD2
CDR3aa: CASSPSGGFSYEQYF
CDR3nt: TGCGCCAGCAGCCCTAGCGGGGGGTTCTCCTACGAGCAGTACTTC

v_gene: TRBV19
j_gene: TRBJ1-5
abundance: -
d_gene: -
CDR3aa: CASSGAWSNQPQHF
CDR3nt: TGTGCCAGTAGTGGGGCCTGGAGCAATCAGCCCCAGCATTTT

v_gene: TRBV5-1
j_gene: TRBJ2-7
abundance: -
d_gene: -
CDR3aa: CASSLLGTSEQYF
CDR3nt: TGCGCCAGCAGCTTGCTCGGGACATCGGAGCAGTACTTC

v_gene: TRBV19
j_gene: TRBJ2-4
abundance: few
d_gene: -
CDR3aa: CASSVPSGTNIQYF
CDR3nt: TGTGCCAGTAGTGTTCCTTCAGGTACAAACATTCAGTACTTC

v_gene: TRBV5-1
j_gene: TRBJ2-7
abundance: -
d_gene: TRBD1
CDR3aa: CASSLAVPGQALPYEQYF
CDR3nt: TGCGCCAGCAGCTTGGCGGTTCCGGGACAGGCTCTCCCCTACGAGCAGTACTTC

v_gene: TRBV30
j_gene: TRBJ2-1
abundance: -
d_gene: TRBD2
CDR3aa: CAWSSPGLAGGPVYNEQFF
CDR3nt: TGTGCCTGGAGTTCTCCTGGACTAGCGGGGGGGCCAGTCTACAATGAGCAGTTCTTC

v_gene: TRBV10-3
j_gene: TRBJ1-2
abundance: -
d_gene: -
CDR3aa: CAISVGRGNYGYTF
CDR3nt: TGTGCCATCAGTGTGGGAAGGGGTAACTATGGCTACACCTTC

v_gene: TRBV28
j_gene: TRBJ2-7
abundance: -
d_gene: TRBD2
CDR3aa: CAGRGAGGLEQYF
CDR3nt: TGTGCCGGGAGGGGCGCCGGGGGTCTCGAGCAGTACTTC

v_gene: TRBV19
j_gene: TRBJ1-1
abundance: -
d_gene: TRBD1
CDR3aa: CASSIVPGQGPGTEAFF
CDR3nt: TGTGCCAGTAGTATAGTACCGGGACAGGGGCCGGGCACTGAAGCTTTCTTT